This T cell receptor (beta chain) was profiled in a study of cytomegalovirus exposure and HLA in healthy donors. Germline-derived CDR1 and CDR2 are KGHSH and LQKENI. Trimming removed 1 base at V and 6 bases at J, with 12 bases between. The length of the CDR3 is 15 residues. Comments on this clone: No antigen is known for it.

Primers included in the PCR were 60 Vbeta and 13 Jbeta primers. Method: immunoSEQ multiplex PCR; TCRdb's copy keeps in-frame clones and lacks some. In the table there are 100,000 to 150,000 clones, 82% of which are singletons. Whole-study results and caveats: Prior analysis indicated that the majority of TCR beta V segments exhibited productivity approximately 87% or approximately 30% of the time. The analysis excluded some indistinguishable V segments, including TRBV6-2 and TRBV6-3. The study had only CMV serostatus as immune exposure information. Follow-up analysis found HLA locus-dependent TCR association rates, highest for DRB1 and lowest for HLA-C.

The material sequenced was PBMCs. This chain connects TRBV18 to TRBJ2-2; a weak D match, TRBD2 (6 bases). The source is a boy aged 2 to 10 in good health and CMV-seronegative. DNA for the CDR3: TGTGCCAGCTCACCACAGACCGGGGGAGCCGGGGAGCTGTTTTTT. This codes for CASSPQTGGAGELFF.